A selection of T cell receptor beta chains follows, all from one sample in a study of control samples from healthy donors and cancer patients. This table comes from immunoSEQ multiplex PCR, and its TCRdb copy is limited to in-frame clones, with some not included. The table lists about 130,000 clones, around 93% of them singletons. The sequencing input was blood. All receptors come from a man between 18 and 29 years old in good health. Both conserved end residues are part of each CDR3. The order of the fields is clone size, V gene, J gene, D gene, CDR3 protein, CDR3 DNA. D genes are given only for firm matches. Expanded clones are given a class, and other clones once, few, many or no size at all.

clone size: NA
V gene: TRBV19
J gene: TRBJ1-5
D gene: NA
CDR3 protein: CASSIAPGGSFQPQHF
CDR3 DNA: TGTGCCAGTAGTATAGCTCCAGGAGGTTCTTTTCAGCCCCAGCATTTT

clone size: once
V gene: TRBV6-5
J gene: TRBJ1-1
D gene: TRBD1
CDR3 protein: CASSYSGTGNTEAFF
CDR3 DNA: TGTGCCAGCAGTTACTCAGGGACAGGGAACACTGAAGCTTTCTTT

clone size: NA
V gene: TRBV28
J gene: TRBJ1-2
D gene: NA
CDR3 protein: CASSTDGGYGYTF
CDR3 DNA: TGTGCCAGCAGTACGGACGGGGGCTATGGCTACACCTTC

clone size: NA
V gene: TRBV29-1
J gene: TRBJ1-2
D gene: NA
CDR3 protein: CSVERGGYGYTF
CDR3 DNA: TGCAGCGTAGAACGAGGGGGCTATGGCTACACCTTC

clone size: once
V gene: TRBV3-1/TRBV3-2
J gene: TRBJ2-5
D gene: TRBD1
CDR3 protein: CASSRRTGDQETQYF
CDR3 DNA: TGTGCCAGCAGCCGCCGGACAGGGGACCAAGAGACCCAGTACTTC

clone size: once
V gene: TRBV10-1
J gene: TRBJ2-1
D gene: TRBD2
CDR3 protein: CASSESPLAAYNEQFF
CDR3 DNA: TGCGCCAGCAGTGAGTCCCCACTAGCGGCCTACAATGAGCAGTTCTTC

clone size: NA
V gene: TRBV13
J gene: TRBJ2-1
D gene: NA
CDR3 protein: CASSLVNSNEQFF
CDR3 DNA: TGTGCCAGCAGCTTAGTCAATTCCAATGAGCAGTTCTTC

clone size: NA
V gene: TRBV5-1
J gene: TRBJ1-2
D gene: TRBD1
CDR3 protein: CASSLGGGAAGATNYGYTF
CDR3 DNA: TGCGCCAGCAGCTTGGGAGGGGGCGCCGCTGGAGCCACAAACTATGGCTACACCTTC

clone size: few
V gene: TRBV19
J gene: TRBJ1-2
D gene: NA
CDR3 protein: CASSAPIDRNYGYTF
CDR3 DNA: TGTGCCAGTAGTGCCCCAATAGATAGGAACTATGGCTACACCTTC

clone size: NA
V gene: TRBV5-1
J gene: TRBJ2-5
D gene: NA
CDR3 protein: CASRAGPEHPETQYF
CDR3 DNA: TGCGCCAGCAGGGCCGGGCCCGAACATCCGGAGACCCAGTACTTC

clone size: NA
V gene: TRBV5-1
J gene: TRBJ2-5
D gene: NA
CDR3 protein: CASSQSPPETQYF
CDR3 DNA: TGCGCCAGCAGTCAAAGCCCCCCGGAGACCCAGTACTTC

clone size: NA
V gene: TRBV9
J gene: TRBJ2-1
D gene: TRBD2
CDR3 protein: CASSAGTSGAIYNEQFF
CDR3 DNA: TGTGCCAGCAGCGCGGGGACTAGCGGGGCCATCTACAATGAGCAGTTCTTC

clone size: NA
V gene: TRBV4-1
J gene: TRBJ2-3
D gene: NA
CDR3 protein: CASSQEVLRGDTQYF
CDR3 DNA: TGCGCCAGCAGCCAAGAGGTCCTACGGGGAGATACGCAGTATTTT

clone size: NA
V gene: TRBV4-1
J gene: TRBJ1-2
D gene: NA
CDR3 protein: CASSQDPGAEGYTF
CDR3 DNA: TGCGCCAGCAGCCAAGATCCCGGGGCTGAGGGCTACACCTTC

clone size: NA
V gene: TRBV5-1
J gene: TRBJ2-5
D gene: TRBD1
CDR3 protein: CASSLAGQGETQYF
CDR3 DNA: TGCGCCAGCAGCTTGGCGGGACAGGGAGAGACCCAGTACTTC

clone size: NA
V gene: TRBV6-4
J gene: TRBJ2-1
D gene: TRBD2
CDR3 protein: CASSANSGGADEQFF
CDR3 DNA: TGTGCCAGCAGTGCCAATAGCGGGGGGGCCGATGAGCAGTTCTTC

clone size: NA
V gene: TRBV3-1/TRBV3-2
J gene: TRBJ1-2
D gene: NA
CDR3 protein: CASSQAAWGYGYTF
CDR3 DNA: TGTGCCAGCAGCCAAGCCGCATGGGGTTATGGCTACACCTTC

clone size: NA
V gene: TRBV12-3/TRBV12-4
J gene: TRBJ1-1
D gene: NA
CDR3 protein: CASSYANTEAFF
CDR3 DNA: TGTGCCAGCAGTTACGCGAACACTGAAGCTTTCTTT

clone size: NA
V gene: TRBV4-1
J gene: TRBJ1-2
D gene: NA
CDR3 protein: CASSQEGLSGYYGYTF
CDR3 DNA: TGCGCCAGCAGCCAAGAGGGACTCTCCGGCTACTATGGCTACACCTTC